The clone carrying this TCR beta chain was seen a few times. The antigen remains undetermined. A read error may produce the germline difference seen at one junction end. The data belong to a study of beta chain features in type 1 diabetes. The study, taken as a whole, reports: High-TCR-expressing cells could be over-represented by cDNA sequencing. Still unanswered here is whether HLA type influences TCRB rearrangement. TCRB CDR3s were moderately but significantly shorter in Type 1 diabetes patients in all four CD4+ subsets.

Per germline, CDR1 SSHAT and CDR2 FNYEAQ (reference sequence). CDR3 length: 16 amino acids. One heparinised draw of blood, averaging roughly 120 mL, came from each donor. What was sequenced were expressed TCRB transcripts, since all of the isolated RNA had been reverse transcribed. Produced via immunoSEQ multiplex PCR; TCRdb's table is partial and in-frame only. The sample contains nearly 700,000 clones, under 15% of which appear only once. The origin of this receptor is a man aged 18 to 35 with type 1 diabetes. Specimen: naive CD4+ T cells from blood. The chain recombines TRBV7-7 with TRBJ2-5, with 8 bases lining up with TRBD1. For the CDR3, the DNA is TGTGCTAGCAGCTTAGGAACAGGGGGTATAGGGGAGACCCAGTACTTC. This codes for CASSLGTGGIGETQYF.